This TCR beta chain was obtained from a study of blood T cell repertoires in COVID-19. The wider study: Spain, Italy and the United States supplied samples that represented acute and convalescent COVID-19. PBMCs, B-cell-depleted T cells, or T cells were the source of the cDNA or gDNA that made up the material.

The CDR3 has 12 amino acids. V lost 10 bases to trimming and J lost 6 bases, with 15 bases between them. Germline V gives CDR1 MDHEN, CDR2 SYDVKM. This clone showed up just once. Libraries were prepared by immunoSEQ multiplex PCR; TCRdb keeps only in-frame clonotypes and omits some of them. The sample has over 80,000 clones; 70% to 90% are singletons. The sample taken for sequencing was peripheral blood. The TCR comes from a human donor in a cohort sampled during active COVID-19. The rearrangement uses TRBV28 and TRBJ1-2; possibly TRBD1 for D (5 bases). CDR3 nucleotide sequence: TGTGCCACCGTGGGGGGTTGGGATGGCTACACCTTC. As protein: CATVGGWDGYTF.